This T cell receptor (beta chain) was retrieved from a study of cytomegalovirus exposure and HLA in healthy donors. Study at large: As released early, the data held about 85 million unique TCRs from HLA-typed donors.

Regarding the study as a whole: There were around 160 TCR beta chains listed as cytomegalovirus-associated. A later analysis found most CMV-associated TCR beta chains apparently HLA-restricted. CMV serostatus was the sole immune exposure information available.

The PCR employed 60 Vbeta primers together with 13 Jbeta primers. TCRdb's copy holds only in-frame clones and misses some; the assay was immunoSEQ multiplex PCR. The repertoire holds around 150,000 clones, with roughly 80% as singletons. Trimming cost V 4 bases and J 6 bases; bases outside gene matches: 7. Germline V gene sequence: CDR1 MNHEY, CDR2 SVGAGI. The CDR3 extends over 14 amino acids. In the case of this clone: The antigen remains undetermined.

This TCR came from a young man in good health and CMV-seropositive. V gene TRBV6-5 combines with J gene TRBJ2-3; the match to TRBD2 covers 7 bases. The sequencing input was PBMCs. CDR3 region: CASSSWGGVDTQYF. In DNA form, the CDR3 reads TGTGCCAGCAGTTCATGGGGGGGGGTGGATACGCAGTATTTT.